A selection of T cell receptor beta chains follows, all from one sample in a study of T cells in Graves' hyperthyroidism and ophthalmopathy. Using its own MiXCR run on the multiplex PCR reads, TCRdb lists one record per CDR3 protein. The repertoire holds some 570,000 distinct CDR3 sequences, with over 12% as singletons. The sample was blood. All receptors come from a woman in her late teens or twenties with Graves' ophthalmopathy. Both conserved end residues are part of each CDR3. The order of the fields is J gene, V gene, clone size, D gene, CDR3 length, CDR3 protein, CDR3 DNA. A D gene is named only where the DNA matches it firmly. The size entry is marked missing in some rows and otherwise reads once, few, many or a size class.

TRBJ2-1 TRBV30 many . 12 CALGLEPNEQFF TGTGCCTTGGGACTGGAACCCAATGAGCAGTTCTTC
TRBJ2-1 TRBV20-1 many TRBD2 15 CSAREGDYSYNEQFF TGCAGTGCTAGAGAGGGGGACTACTCCTACAATGAGCAGTTCTTC
TRBJ1-1 TRBV24-1 many TRBD1 13 CATSDVGQAEAFF TGTGCCACCAGTGATGTGGGACAGGCCGAAGCTTTCTTT
TRBJ2-3 TRBV4-3 . TRBD2 17 CASTPGLAGLGGDTQYF TGCGCCAGCACCCCGGGACTAGCGGGGCTGGGGGGAGATACGCAGTATTTT
TRBJ1-5 TRBV28 few TRBD1 16 CASSSGTVFRNQPQHF TGTGCCAGCAGTTCTGGGACAGTTTTTCGCAATCAGCCCCAGCATTTT
TRBJ2-1 TRBV11-3 many . 12 CASRHYDNEQFF TGTGCCAGCAGACACTACGACAATGAGCAGTTCTTC
TRBJ2-7 TRBV7-9 . . 13 CASSLGSDYEQYF TGTGCCAGCAGCTTAGGTTCGGACTACGAGCAGTACTTC
TRBJ2-7 TRBV5-1 . TRBD2 17 CASSCRTSGILDYEQYF TGCGCCAGCAGCTGTAGAACTAGCGGGATCTTGGACTACGAGCAGTACTTC
TRBJ2-5 TRBV7-2 many . 13 CASSPTGIETQYF TGTGCCAGCAGCCCTACAGGGATAGAGACCCAGTACTTC
TRBJ1-1 TRBV6-1 many TRBD1 15 CASSSRDRENTEAFF TGTGCCAGCAGTTCGAGAGACAGGGAAAACACTGAAGCTTTCTTT
TRBJ2-1 TRBV19 few . 13 CASSIISYNEQFF TGTGCCAGTAGTATAATATCCTACAATGAGCAGTTCTTC
TRBJ2-3 TRBV9 few TRBD2 16 CASSVGLAGREDTQYF TGTGCCAGCAGCGTAGGGCTAGCGGGACGGGAAGATACGCAGTATTTT
TRBJ1-3 TRBV11-3 many . 14 CASSLRGNGNTIYF TGTGCCAGCAGCCTTCGGGGCAATGGAAACACCATATATTTT
TRBJ2-1 TRBV28 many . 12 CASSLLDNEQFF TGTGCCAGCAGTTTATTGGACAATGAGCAGTTCTTC
TRBJ2-1 TRBV7-9 many . 14 CASSLGASYNEQFF TGTGCCAGCAGCTTAGGTGCTTCCTACAATGAGCAGTTCTTC
TRBJ2-2 TRBV27 many . 13 CATLWGNTGELFF TGTGCTACTTTGTGGGGGAACACCGGGGAGCTGTTTTTT
TRBJ2-7 TRBV7-3 . TRBD2 16 CASSPGRLAGAGEQYF TGTGCCAGCAGCCCCGGACGGCTAGCGGGAGCGGGCGAGCAGTACTTC
TRBJ2-7 TRBV27 . TRBD1 13 CASSRRDREEQYF TGTGCCAGCAGTAGGAGGGACAGGGAAGAGCAGTACTTC
TRBJ1-1 TRBV5-1 many TRBD1 15 CASSQSGGASLEAFF TGCGCCAGCAGCCAGTCAGGGGGCGCGTCCCTTGAAGCTTTCTTT
TRBJ2-1 TRBV6-2/TRBV6-3 many TRBD2 14 CASSWASGGNEQFF TGTGCCAGCAGTTGGGCTAGCGGAGGCAATGAGCAGTTCTTC
TRBJ1-4 TRBV7-9 . TRBD1 17 CASSPRDRRGHNEKLFF TGTGCCAGCAGCCCCAGGGACAGGAGAGGGCATAATGAAAAACTGTTTTTT
TRBJ1-1 TRBV20-1 many . 14 CSTRREGVNTEAFF TGCAGTACGCGGCGGGAGGGAGTGAACACTGAAGCTTTCTTT
TRBJ2-3 TRBV28 many TRBD1 15 CASSLKQGITDTQYF TGTGCCAGCAGTTTAAAACAGGGGATCACAGATACGCAGTATTTT
TRBJ1-2 TRBV2 once TRBD1 14 CASSVTGTGGGYTF TGTGCCAGCAGTGTAACCGGGACAGGGGGTGGCTACACCTTC
TRBJ2-3 TRBV11-2 many . 14 CASSLGVSGDTQYF TGTGCCAGCAGCTTAGGGGTTAGCGGAGATACGCAGTATTTT
TRBJ2-5 TRBV20-1 many . 14 CSADNSGERKTQYF TGCAGTGCAGATAATAGCGGAGAGAGGAAGACCCAGTACTTC
TRBJ1-2 TRBV28 many . 14 CASVYTGADYGYTF TGTGCCAGCGTATATACCGGGGCAGATTATGGCTACACCTTC
TRBJ2-1 TRBV11-2 many TRBD2 15 CASSFASGSYNEQFF TGTGCCAGCAGCTTCGCTAGCGGGAGTTATAATGAGCAGTTCTTC
TRBJ2-1 TRBV5-1 many TRBD1 16 CASSLDRGSAYNEQFF TGCGCCAGCAGCTTGGACAGGGGTAGCGCCTACAATGAGCAGTTCTTC
TRBJ2-7 TRBV6-2/TRBV6-3 . . 16 CASSYSGGRHSYEQYF TGTGCCAGCAGTTACTCGGGGGGGCGACACTCCTACGAGCAGTACTTC
TRBJ2-7 TRBV19 many . 15 CASSYAGSRSYEQYF TGTGCCAGTAGTTATGCAGGGAGTAGGTCCTACGAGCAGTACTTC
TRBJ2-3 TRBV7-8 many TRBD1 16 CASSYRGGQGEDTQYF TGTGCCAGCAGCTACCGCGGTGGACAGGGGGAAGATACGCAGTATTTT
TRBJ2-3 TRBV9 . TRBD2 16 CASSAPTGGTTDTQYF TGTGCCAGCAGCGCCCCTACGGGAGGGACCACAGATACGCAGTATTTT
TRBJ2-7 TRBV7-3 many . 13 CASSPAHPTEQYF TGTGCCAGCAGCCCTGCTCATCCTACCGAGCAGTACTTC
TRBJ2-7 TRBV27 many TRBD1 15 CASSLAGQGAGEQYF TGTGCCAGCAGTTTGGCGGGACAGGGGGCCGGCGAGCAGTACTTC
TRBJ2-2 TRBV7-8 many TRBD1 17 CASSSMVWQGAGGELFF TGTGCCAGCAGCTCCATGGTTTGGCAGGGGGCTGGCGGGGAGCTGTTTTTT
TRBJ2-2 TRBV5-8 . TRBD2 17 CASSPFPIAGYTGELFF TGTGCCAGCAGCCCGTTTCCAATAGCGGGATATACCGGGGAGCTGTTTTTT
TRBJ2-1 TRBV12-3/TRBV12-4 many TRBD2 15 CASSPGLAEGNEQFF TGTGCCAGCAGTCCGGGACTAGCGGAGGGGAATGAGCAGTTCTTC
TRBJ1-5 TRBV30 many . 16 CAWRPGGRISNQPQHF TGTGCCTGGAGGCCGGGGGGGCGAATAAGCAATCAGCCCCAGCATTTT
TRBJ2-1 TRBV6-5 few TRBD2 18 CASSYPAGAGGFGNEQFF TGTGCCAGCAGTTACCCGGCCGGGGCGGGAGGCTTCGGGAATGAGCAGTTCTTC
TRBJ1-2 TRBV6-2/TRBV6-3 many . 17 CASSYLNSRDRNYGYTF TGTGCCAGCAGTTACCTTAATTCGCGGGACCGTAACTATGGCTACACCTTC
TRBJ2-3 TRBV11-1 many . 15 CASTERGGSTDTQYF TGTGCCAGCACCGAGAGGGGCGGGAGCACAGATACGCAGTATTTT
TRBJ2-5 TRBV7-9 few . 18 CASSLVNPTRDVSLAQYF TGTGCCAGCAGCTTAGTAAACCCAACCCGGGACGTCTCTTTAGCCCAGTACTTC
TRBJ2-7 TRBV6-1 many TRBD2 14 CASSHGTSGFEQYF TGTGCCAGCAGCCACGGGACTAGCGGGTTCGAGCAGTACTTC
TRBJ2-5 TRBV5-6 . . 13 CASSFNLGETQYF TGTGCCAGCAGCTTTAACTTGGGCGAGACCCAGTACTTC
TRBJ2-7 TRBV6-1 many TRBD2 15 CASRPLAGVAYEQYF TGTGCCAGCAGACCACTAGCGGGAGTGGCCTACGAGCAGTACTTC
TRBJ2-2 TRBV6-1 . . 12 CASSRHTGEPFF TGTGCCAGCAGTCGACACACCGGGGAGCCGTTTTTT
TRBJ2-1 TRBV6-6 . TRBD2 17 CASSYMGGGRASNEQFF TGTGCCAGCAGTTACATGGGGGGCGGGAGGGCGAGTAATGAGCAGTTCTTC
TRBJ2-1 TRBV14 . . 15 CASSQVLSSPNEQFF TGTGCCAGCAGCCAAGTCCTTAGTAGTCCCAATGAGCAGTTCTTC
TRBJ2-7 TRBV20-1 many TRBD2 13 CSARLAGDYEQYF TGCAGTGCTAGACTAGCGGGAGATTACGAGCAGTACTTC
TRBJ2-5 TRBV6-6 many . 14 CASSYQQAQETQYF TGTGCCAGCAGTTACCAACAGGCCCAAGAGACCCAGTACTTC
TRBJ1-3 TRBV11-2 . TRBD1 16 CASSLQGAISGNTIYF TGTGCCAGCAGCTTACAGGGGGCAATCTCTGGAAACACCATATATTTT
TRBJ2-2 TRBV19 . . 14 CASKPGWNTGELFF TGTGCCAGTAAACCGGGGTGGAACACCGGGGAGCTGTTTTTT
TRBJ1-3 TRBV3-1 . TRBD1 16 CASTRTGGAVRNTIYF TGTGCCAGCACCCGAACAGGGGGCGCGGTGAGAAACACCATATATTTT
TRBJ1-2 TRBV24-1 many TRBD1 15 CATSDFRGDRYGYTF TGTGCCACCAGTGATTTCCGAGGGGACAGGTATGGCTACACCTTC
TRBJ1-2 TRBV29-1 many TRBD1 13 CSVADRANYGYTF TGCAGCGTCGCGGACAGGGCTAACTATGGCTACACCTTC
TRBJ2-7 TRBV28 . TRBD1 16 CASSLPGTGSSYEQYF TGTGCCAGCAGTTTACCCGGGACAGGGAGTTCCTACGAGCAGTACTTC
TRBJ1-5 TRBV7-9 few . 14 CASSLPRGYQPQHF TGTGCCAGCAGCCTGCCCCGGGGGTACCAGCCCCAGCATTTT
TRBJ2-3 TRBV4-3 . TRBD2 16 CASSQDLAGVADTQYF TGCGCCAGCAGCCAAGATCTAGCGGGAGTTGCAGATACGCAGTATTTT
TRBJ1-4 TRBV25-1 few TRBD1 15 CASSPGTGGEEKLFF TGTGCCAGCAGTCCTGGGACAGGGGGGGAAGAAAAACTGTTTTTT